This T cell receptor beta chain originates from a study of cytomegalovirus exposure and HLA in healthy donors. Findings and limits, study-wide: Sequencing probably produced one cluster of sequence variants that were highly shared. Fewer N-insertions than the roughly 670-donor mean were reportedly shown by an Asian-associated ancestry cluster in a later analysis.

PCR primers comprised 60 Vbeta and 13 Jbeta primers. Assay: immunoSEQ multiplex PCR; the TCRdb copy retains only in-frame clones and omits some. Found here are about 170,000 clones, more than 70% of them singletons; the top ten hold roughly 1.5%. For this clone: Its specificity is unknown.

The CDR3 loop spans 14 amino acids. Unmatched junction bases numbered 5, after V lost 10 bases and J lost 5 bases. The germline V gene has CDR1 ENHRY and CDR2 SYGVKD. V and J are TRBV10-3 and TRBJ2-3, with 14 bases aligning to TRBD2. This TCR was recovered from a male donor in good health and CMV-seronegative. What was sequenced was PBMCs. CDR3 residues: CATEGLAGVDTQYF. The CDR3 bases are TGTGCCACCGAGGGACTAGCGGGAGTAGATACGCAGTATTTT.